This is a list of T cell receptor beta chains from one sample in a study of T cell changes during pregnancy in multiple sclerosis. TCRdb keeps only in-frame clones here, not all; method: immunoSEQ multiplex PCR. The repertoire has tens of thousands of clones, 80% to 95% of them found once; the top ten carry approximately 0.62%. The starting material was CD4+ T cells from peripheral blood mononuclear cells, obtained in the first trimester of pregnancy. Receptors were obtained from a female donor with multiple sclerosis, enrolled in a pregnancy study. The CDR3 runs from the conserved cysteine through the conserved F or W. The D gene is left open where the match is weak. Some rows have no size entry. The others give once, few or many, or a class for an expanded clone.

v_call,d_call,clone_size,j_call,cdr3_nt,cdr3_aa
TRBV7-9,.,.,TRBJ2-7,TGTGCCAGCAGCACCCACCTCGGGGGGCGGTACGAGCAGTACTTC,CASSTHLGGRYEQYF
TRBV7-2,TRBD2,.,TRBJ2-1,TGTGCCAGCAGCCGGCTAGCGGGAGGGGCCTACAATGAGCAGTTCTTC,CASSRLAGGAYNEQFF
TRBV7-9,.,.,TRBJ1-2,TGTGCCAGCAGCTCCCAAGGGGGTGGCTACACCTTC,CASSSQGGGYTF
TRBV28,.,.,TRBJ2-3,TGTGCCAGCAGTTTATTCGGGGATACGCAGTATTTT,CASSLFGDTQYF
TRBV29-1,TRBD1,.,TRBJ1-1,TGCAGCGGACAGGGGGGGGTTTACACTGAAGCTTTCTTT,CSGQGGVYTEAFF
TRBV5-1,.,.,TRBJ2-3,TGCGCCAGCAGCTTGGGACATAGCACAGATACGCAGTATTTT,CASSLGHSTDTQYF
TRBV30,TRBD1,.,TRBJ1-5,TGTGCCTGGAGTGTAGGGGGGACAGGGGGCAATCAGCCCCAGCATTTT,CAWSVGGTGGNQPQHF
TRBV6-5,.,.,TRBJ2-7,TGTGCCACCTCTAGAGGCTACGAGCAGTACTTC,CATSRGYEQYF
TRBV6-5,.,.,TRBJ2-7,TGTGCCAGCAGGGGAGTGGGCTACGAGCAGTACTTC,CASRGVGYEQYF
TRBV9,TRBD2,.,TRBJ2-7,TGTGCCAGCAGCGTAGAATGGGGGAGGGCCTCCGAGCAGTACTTC,CASSVEWGRASEQYF
TRBV20-1,.,.,TRBJ2-7,TGCAGTGCTAGTGGCCCCTACGAGCAGTACTTC,CSASGPYEQYF
TRBV30,.,.,TRBJ1-5,TGTGCCTGGAGTGCCCAACTTTTGCAGCCCCAGCATTTT,CAWSAQLLQPQHF
TRBV11-3,.,.,TRBJ2-2,TGTGCCAGCGGGCAGGGTGGGGACACCGGGGAGCTGTTTTTT,CASGQGGDTGELFF
TRBV14,.,.,TRBJ1-1,TGTGCCAGCAGCCAAGTAACTTACACTGAAGCTTTCTTT,CASSQVTYTEAFF
TRBV5-8,.,.,TRBJ2-1,TGTGCCAGCAGCTTGGCTGGGAGCTCCTACAATGAGCAGTTCTTC,CASSLAGSSYNEQFF
TRBV2,.,.,TRBJ2-4,TGTGCCAGCAGTGAACAGACAGTAGCCAAAAACATTCAGTACTTC,CASSEQTVAKNIQYF
TRBV23-1,.,.,TRBJ1-2,TGCGCCAGCAGTCAATCGAGCGGGGTTTCCCTCTATGGCTACACCTTC,CASSQSSGVSLYGYTF
TRBV30,TRBD1,.,TRBJ2-7,TGTGCCTGGAGTGTACCGGGCTCGAGGGGGCAATTCGCCTTCCCATCCTACGAGCAGTACTTC,CAWSVPGSRGQFAFPSYEQYF
TRBV6-5,TRBD1,.,TRBJ2-7,TGTGCCAGCAGTTCTTGGACAGGGTCGGCCTACGAGCAGTACTTC,CASSSWTGSAYEQYF
TRBV7-9,TRBD2,.,TRBJ2-1,TGTGCCAGCACTCCTAAATTCGGGACTAGTCTCAATGAGCAGTTCTTC,CASTPKFGTSLNEQFF
TRBV7-7,TRBD2,.,TRBJ2-1,TGTGCTAGCAGCTCGTCGGGACTAGCGGGAGATGAGCAGTTCTTC,CASSSSGLAGDEQFF
TRBV10-3,TRBD2,.,TRBJ2-7,TGTGCCATCAGTGGGGGACTACTTTACGAGCAGTACTTC,CAISGGLLYEQYF
TRBV7-9,.,.,TRBJ1-1,TGTGCCAGCGACCGAGGCACTGAAGCTTTCTTT,CASDRGTEAFF
TRBV19,.,.,TRBJ2-1,TGTGCCAGTAGTATAGACGGAGGGGTTTCGAATGAGCAGTTCTTC,CASSIDGGVSNEQFF
TRBV2,TRBD2,many,TRBJ2-3,TGTGCCAGCAGTGAAAGTAGCGGGAGTGGAGATACGCAGTATTTT,CASSESSGSGDTQYF
TRBV5-4,TRBD2,.,TRBJ2-2,TGTGCCAGCAGCAGGCGGCGGGAGGCGAACACCGGGGAGCTGTTTTTT,CASSRRREANTGELFF
TRBV7-2,.,.,TRBJ1-2,TGTGCCAGCAGGCCGGTAGGGAGTAGAGCTAACTATGGCTACACCTTC,CASRPVGSRANYGYTF
TRBV11-3,.,.,TRBJ2-7,TGTGCCAGCAGCCGGGGAGGGGGGCAGCGCGAGCAGTACTTC,CASSRGGGQREQYF
TRBV11-3,.,.,TRBJ2-1,TGTGCCAGCAGCATGGGGTTTCGGGATTACTCCTACAATGAGCAGTTCTTC,CASSMGFRDYSYNEQFF
TRBV11-2,TRBD1,once,TRBJ2-1,TGTGCCAGCCTCCGGGACAGGGGATACAATGAGCAGTTCTTC,CASLRDRGYNEQFF
TRBV28,.,.,TRBJ1-5,TGTGCCAGCGGCGGGTCGGGAATGTGGCATCAGCCCCAGCATTTT,CASGGSGMWHQPQHF
TRBV19,TRBD2,.,TRBJ2-3,TGTGCCAGTAGTACCACCCTTAGCGGGAGAGGGGGAGATACGCAGTATTTT,CASSTTLSGRGGDTQYF
TRBV29-1,.,.,TRBJ1-2,TGCAGCGTTGCCCCCCGAGGCGGAGACTATGGCTACACCTTC,CSVAPRGGDYGYTF
TRBV28,.,.,TRBJ2-7,TGTGCCAGCGTCCCCCTAAAGGGGTTCTCTGATACCCACGAGCAGTACTTC,CASVPLKGFSDTHEQYF
TRBV9,TRBD1,.,TRBJ1-1,TGTGCCAGCAGCGTAGAGCCCCAAGGGACAGCGGTGCGTGAAGCTTTCTTT,CASSVEPQGTAVREAFF
TRBV4-3,TRBD1,.,TRBJ1-2,TGCGCCAGCAGCCAAGATGAGGGGGCCACGTATGGCTACACCTTC,CASSQDEGATYGYTF
TRBV7-6,TRBD1,.,TRBJ2-7,TGTGCCAGCAGCTGGGACAGGGCGTACGAGCAGTACTTC,CASSWDRAYEQYF
TRBV28,.,.,TRBJ2-6,TGTGCCAGCATGGGCACAGGTACCGGGGCCAACGTCCTGACTTTC,CASMGTGTGANVLTF
TRBV28,.,.,TRBJ1-2,TGTGCCAGCAGTCGGCCCCGGGGGGCGCAAGAGTATGGCTACACCTTC,CASSRPRGAQEYGYTF
TRBV16,TRBD1,few,TRBJ1-5,TGTGCCAGCAGCCGATCCGGGACAGGCTATCAGCCCCAGCATTTT,CASSRSGTGYQPQHF
TRBV10-3,.,.,TRBJ1-1,TGTGCCATCAGTGATCCAGGGATGGAGCACACTGAAGCTTTCTTT,CAISDPGMEHTEAFF
TRBV15,TRBD2,few,TRBJ2-1,TGTGCCACCAGGGGACTAGCGGCAAATGAGCAGTTCTTC,CATRGLAANEQFF
TRBV27,TRBD1,.,TRBJ2-7,TGTGCCAGCAGTTCTATCTCGGACAGGGCCTCAGGGGAGCAGTACTTC,CASSSISDRASGEQYF
TRBV4-2,TRBD1,few,TRBJ2-7,TGTGCCAGCAGCGCGACAGGGAACGACGAGCAGTACTTC,CASSATGNDEQYF
TRBV7-2,.,.,TRBJ2-1,TGTGCCAGCAGCACTAGTACCGGGTTCAAAGGCAATGAGCAGTTCTTC,CASSTSTGFKGNEQFF
TRBV18,.,many,TRBJ2-5,TGTGCCAGCTCACCGGGGGGAGTGAAAGAGACCCAGTACTTC,CASSPGGVKETQYF
TRBV5-6,TRBD2,.,TRBJ2-1,TGTGCCAGCAGCTCGGGACTAGCGTACAATGAGCAGTTCTTC,CASSSGLAYNEQFF
TRBV15,TRBD1,.,TRBJ1-2,TGTGCCACCAGCAGAGAAAGGGACAGCCTATATGGCTACACCTTC,CATSRERDSLYGYTF
TRBV5-4,TRBD2,.,TRBJ2-1,TGTGCCAGCAGCTCAGCGGGGGGTTACAATGACGAGCAGTTCTTC,CASSSAGGYNDEQFF
TRBV7-2,TRBD2,.,TRBJ2-4,TGTGCCAGCAGCTTAGCTCGGCTAGCGGGAGGGCGCAAAAACATTCAGTACTTC,CASSLARLAGGRKNIQYF
TRBV5-1,TRBD2,.,TRBJ2-1,TGCGCCAGCAGCTTAAGGACTAGCGGGAGCATTAGCTCCTACAATGAGCAGTTCTTC,CASSLRTSGSISSYNEQFF
TRBV18,.,.,TRBJ1-5,TGTGCCAGCTCCCCCGCAGGTTTGCAGCCCCAGCATTTT,CASSPAGLQPQHF
TRBV5-4,TRBD2,.,TRBJ2-3,TGTGCCAGCAGCCAGGTGGGACTAGCGACAGATACGCAGTATTTT,CASSQVGLATDTQYF
TRBV19,TRBD1,once,TRBJ2-3,TGTGCCAGTAGCCAGTTACAGGGGGATACGCAGTATTTT,CASSQLQGDTQYF
TRBV27,TRBD1,.,TRBJ1-2,TGTGCCAGCAGTTTTGCCAAGGGACAGGGCTATGGCTACACCTTC,CASSFAKGQGYGYTF
TRBV30,TRBD2,once,TRBJ2-7,TGTGCCTGGAGTGTGGGAGGGGCGGTCTACGAGCAGTACTTC,CAWSVGGAVYEQYF
TRBV9,.,.,TRBJ2-3,TGTGCCAGCAGCGTAGCTGTGGGCCGCACAGATACGCAGTATTTT,CASSVAVGRTDTQYF
TRBV6-1,.,.,TRBJ2-1,TGTGCCAGCAGTGAAAGGGAGTTTTCCTACAATGAGCAGTTCTTC,CASSEREFSYNEQFF
TRBV6-5,.,.,TRBJ1-3,TGTGCCAGCAGAGCCTACCAGGGGGGAAACACCATATATTTT,CASRAYQGGNTIYF